These 8 T cell receptor beta chains share one sample of origin, sequenced in a study of Graves' ophthalmopathy and Graves' hyperthyroidism. For repertoire sequencing, the TCR beta CDR3 regions were amplified from RNA transcripts. The workflow started with a first-round RT-PCR run with HTBI primers and then moved on to a second-round multiplex PCR. TCRdb analysed the multiplex PCR reads with MiXCR anew, one entry per CDR3 protein. The sample lists approximately 640,000 distinct CDR3 sequences, over 40% seen once, with roughly 3.5% in the top ten. The sequencing input was peripheral blood. The receptors come from an adult man with Graves' ophthalmopathy.

This clonotype was seen at least ten times. The V call is TRBV15, the J call TRBJ1-4; perhaps TRBD1 as D (5 bases). This CDR3 contains 14 residues. Trimming took off 1 base at V and 7 bases at J, with 10 bases between the two ends. Germline loops: CDR1 LNHNV, CDR2 YYDKDF (reference sequence). Here the CDR3 reads CATSRGQRLEKLFF. CDR3 sequence (DNA): TGTGCCACCAGCAGAGGACAGCGCCTTGAAAAACTGTTTTTT.

The CDR3 sequence: CASSQDRTSDRYGYTF. The CDR3 DNA sequence: TGTGCCAGCAGCCAAGATAGAACCTCCGACCGATATGGCTACACCTTC. V is TRBV14 and J is TRBJ1-2; D gene ambiguous. In germline, CDR1 is SGHDN, CDR2 FVKESK. This CDR3 is built from 16 residues. V shed 0 bases and J shed 5 bases, with 16 bases lying between them.

The chain is built from TRBV24-1 and TRBJ2-5; possible D gene TRBD2, 5 bases. CDR3 length: 15 residues. The V end lost 2 bases, the J end lost 5 bases, and 14 bases lay between the germline ends. From germline, CDR1 is KGHDR and CDR2 SFDVKD. The CDR3 bases are TGTGCCACCAGTGATTGGAGCGGAGTGGGGGAGACCCAGTACTTC. Residues: CATSDWSGVGETQYF.

As for this clonotype: A read error is possible here, since a much larger clone lies one base away. It is likely a read error, because the conserved phenylalanine at the end of the CDR3 is missing. The gene calls are TRBV7-7 and TRBJ2-7; 7 bases map to TRBD2. CDR3 length: 15 amino acids. Germline V CDR1 and CDR2: SSHAT, FNYEAQ (reference sequence). The CDR3 DNA follows: TGTGCTAGCAGCTTAGAGATGGGACTAAACTACGAGCAGTACCTC. Translating gives CASSLEMGLNYEQYL.

The V gene is TRBV29-1, the J gene TRBJ2-7, with D possibly matching TRBD1 (5 bases). CDR1 is SQVTM, CDR2 ANQGSEA, per germline. This CDR3 contains 11 residues. Trimming removed 8 bases from V and 6 bases from J, with 14 bases in between. The CDR3 sequence: CSLAGRVEQYF. The CDR3 coding sequence is TGCAGCTTAGCCGGCAGGGTCGAGCAGTACTTC.

With respect to this clonotype: A much larger clone is a single base away; this may be a read error. The chain joins TRBV10-3 to TRBJ2-7, with TRBD2 as a possible D gene (6 bases). The CDR3 has 12 residues. The germline V gene has CDR1 ENHRY and CDR2 SYGVKD. V was pared by 9 bases and J by 2 bases, with 11 bases between. This CDR3 is CAIGAGTYEQYF. The CDR3 coding sequence is TGTGCCATAGGTGCGGGAACCTACGAGCAGTACTTC.

This clonotype came up many times. J is TRBJ2-5 and V is TRBV12-3 or TRBV12-4; 8 nucleotides agree with TRBD2. Trimming at V came to 6 bases and at J to 4 bases, leaving 7 bases not matched to a gene. This CDR3 is 14 amino acids long. The CDR3 DNA sequence: TGTGCCAGCAGCCCAGGCGGGAGGTTAGAGACCCAGTACTTC. Its protein is CASSPGGRLETQYF.

This clonotype was found many times. The chain combines TRBV7-3 with TRBJ2-7, with TRBD1 identical over 8 bases. This CDR3 region has 15 residues. The germline CDR1 and CDR2 sequences are SGHTA and FQGTGA. Trimming cost V 2 bases and J 3 bases; bases outside gene matches: 6. CDR3 sequence (DNA): TGTGCCAGCAGCTTACGACAGGGGTCAGACTACGAGCAGTACTTC. Translation: CASSLRQGSDYEQYF.